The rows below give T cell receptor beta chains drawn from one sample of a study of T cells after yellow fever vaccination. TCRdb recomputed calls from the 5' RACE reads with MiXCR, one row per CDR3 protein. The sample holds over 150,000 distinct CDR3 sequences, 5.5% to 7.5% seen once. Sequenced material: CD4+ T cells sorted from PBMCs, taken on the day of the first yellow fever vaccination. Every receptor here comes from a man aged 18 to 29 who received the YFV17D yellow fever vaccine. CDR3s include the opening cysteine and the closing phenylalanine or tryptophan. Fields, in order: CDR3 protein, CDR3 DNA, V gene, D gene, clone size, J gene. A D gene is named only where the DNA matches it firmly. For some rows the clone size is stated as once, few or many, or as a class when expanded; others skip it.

cdr3_aa: CATSRDAGGGNIQYF; cdr3_nt: TGTGCCACCAGCAGAGATGCGGGGGGAGGAAACATTCAGTACTTC; v_call: TRBV15; d_call: TRBD2; clone_size: many; j_call: TRBJ2-4
cdr3_aa: CATAARGRGSPDTQYF; cdr3_nt: TGTGCCACCGCCGCGCGGGGGCGGGGGTCCCCGGATACGCAGTATTTT; v_call: TRBV24-1; d_call: -; clone_size: many; j_call: TRBJ2-3
cdr3_aa: CAISENYGYTF; cdr3_nt: TGTGCCATCTCAGAAAACTATGGCTACACCTTC; v_call: TRBV10-3; d_call: -; clone_size: -; j_call: TRBJ1-2
cdr3_aa: CASSIPGGWEQYF; cdr3_nt: TGCGCCAGCAGCATACCAGGGGGCTGGGAGCAGTACTTC; v_call: TRBV5-1; d_call: TRBD1; clone_size: -; j_call: TRBJ2-7
cdr3_aa: CASSRAGRGGGGTIYF; cdr3_nt: TGTGCCAGCAGCCGGGCCGGCAGGGGTGGTGGGGGCACCATATATTTT; v_call: TRBV7-2; d_call: -; clone_size: few; j_call: TRBJ1-3
cdr3_aa: CASSLWGSVTYNEQFF; cdr3_nt: TGTGCCAGCAGCTTATGGGGGTCCGTCACCTACAATGAGCAGTTCTTC; v_call: TRBV7-8; d_call: -; clone_size: few; j_call: TRBJ2-1
cdr3_aa: CASSLGGTGEGQPQHF; cdr3_nt: TGCGCCAGCAGCTTGGGAGGGACAGGGGAAGGCCAGCCCCAGCATTTT; v_call: TRBV5-1; d_call: TRBD1; clone_size: -; j_call: TRBJ1-5
cdr3_aa: CASSRTGGAEHYGYTF; cdr3_nt: TGTGCCAGCAGCCGGACAGGGGGCGCAGAACACTATGGCTACACCTTC; v_call: TRBV7-9; d_call: TRBD1; clone_size: few; j_call: TRBJ1-2
cdr3_aa: CASSLQGNSYEQYF; cdr3_nt: TGTGCCAGCAGCTTGCAGGGGAACTCCTACGAGCAGTACTTC; v_call: TRBV7-2; d_call: -; clone_size: -; j_call: TRBJ2-7
cdr3_aa: CASSLLGAYGYTF; cdr3_nt: TGTGCCAGCAGCTTATTAGGGGCCTATGGCTACACCTTC; v_call: TRBV7-2; d_call: -; clone_size: many; j_call: TRBJ1-2
cdr3_aa: CASSYPPQEGQPQHF; cdr3_nt: TGTGCCAGCAGTTATCCCCCCCAGGAGGGACAGCCCCAGCATTTT; v_call: TRBV6-5; d_call: -; clone_size: few; j_call: TRBJ1-5
cdr3_aa: CASSNPPHSYDYTF; cdr3_nt: TGTGCCAGTAGTAATCCACCGCACTCCTATGACTACACCTTC; v_call: TRBV19; d_call: -; clone_size: -; j_call: TRBJ1-2
cdr3_aa: CSATQETQYF; cdr3_nt: TGCAGTGCTACCCAAGAGACCCAGTACTTC; v_call: TRBV20-1; d_call: -; clone_size: many; j_call: TRBJ2-5
cdr3_aa: CASSSGTGGTASELFF; cdr3_nt: TGTGCCAGCAGCTCCGGGACTGGCGGAACTGCGTCGGAGCTGTTTTTT; v_call: TRBV5-4; d_call: -; clone_size: many; j_call: TRBJ2-2
cdr3_aa: CASSQDQARFFAQYF; cdr3_nt: TGTGCCAGCAGCCAAGATCAAGCCCGCTTCTTTGCGCAGTATTTT; v_call: TRBV3-1; d_call: -; clone_size: few; j_call: TRBJ2-3
cdr3_aa: CASSQTRDMSQYF; cdr3_nt: TGCGCCAGCAGCCAAACCCGGGACATGTCGCAGTATTTT; v_call: TRBV4-3; d_call: -; clone_size: many; j_call: TRBJ2-3
cdr3_aa: CASSLGLSVYNEQFF; cdr3_nt: TGCGCCAGCAGCTTGGGTCTCTCAGTCTACAATGAGCAGTTCTTC; v_call: TRBV5-1; d_call: -; clone_size: -; j_call: TRBJ2-1
cdr3_aa: CASSRLGTVVVQYF; cdr3_nt: TGTGCCAGCAGTCGACTCGGGACCGTCGTGGTTCAGTACTTC; v_call: TRBV28; d_call: -; clone_size: many; j_call: TRBJ2-4
cdr3_aa: CASSQDWGWSNQPQHF; cdr3_nt: TGCGCCAGCAGCCAAGATTGGGGCTGGAGCAATCAGCCCCAGCATTTT; v_call: TRBV4-1; d_call: -; clone_size: few; j_call: TRBJ1-5
cdr3_aa: CASSSADGVFQSGANVLTF; cdr3_nt: TGTGCCAGCAGCTCGGCCGACGGGGTCTTCCAATCTGGGGCCAACGTCCTGACTTTC; v_call: TRBV7-8; d_call: -; clone_size: few; j_call: TRBJ2-6
cdr3_aa: CATQTGGRDNEQFF; cdr3_nt: TGTGCCACCCAGACAGGGGGCCGCGACAATGAGCAGTTCTTC; v_call: TRBV7-9; d_call: TRBD1; clone_size: many; j_call: TRBJ2-1
cdr3_aa: CASSGAYSNQPQHF; cdr3_nt: TGTGCCAGTAGTGGAGCATATAGCAATCAGCCCCAGCATTTT; v_call: TRBV19; d_call: -; clone_size: -; j_call: TRBJ1-5
cdr3_aa: CATGPGSNTGELFF; cdr3_nt: TGTGCCACCGGCCCCGGGTCCAACACCGGGGAGCTGTTTTTT; v_call: TRBV15; d_call: -; clone_size: few; j_call: TRBJ2-2
cdr3_aa: CATSGRNQETQYF; cdr3_nt: TGTGCCACCAGTGGCAGGAACCAAGAGACCCAGTACTTC; v_call: TRBV24-1; d_call: -; clone_size: many; j_call: TRBJ2-5
cdr3_aa: CASSLARTAMETQYF; cdr3_nt: TGTGCCAGCAGCTTAGCACGAACTGCGATGGAGACCCAGTACTTC; v_call: TRBV7-8; d_call: -; clone_size: many; j_call: TRBJ2-5
cdr3_aa: CASRILPTVAYGYTF; cdr3_nt: TGTGCCTCCCGAATCCTCCCGACAGTTGCCTATGGCTACACCTTC; v_call: TRBV2; d_call: -; clone_size: many; j_call: TRBJ1-2
cdr3_aa: CAISETSKETQYF; cdr3_nt: TGTGCCATCAGTGAGACCAGTAAAGAGACCCAGTACTTC; v_call: TRBV10-3; d_call: -; clone_size: few; j_call: TRBJ2-5
cdr3_aa: CATSDGKIQGNEQFF; cdr3_nt: TGTGCCACCAGTGATGGGAAGATCCAAGGTAATGAGCAGTTCTTC; v_call: TRBV24-1; d_call: -; clone_size: many; j_call: TRBJ2-1
cdr3_aa: CASSLVAGAMNIQYF; cdr3_nt: TGTGCCAGCAGCTTGGTCGCAGGGGCGATGAACATTCAGTACTTC; v_call: TRBV5-6; d_call: -; clone_size: many; j_call: TRBJ2-4
cdr3_aa: CASSFGLAGAFYNEQFF; cdr3_nt: TGCGCCAGCAGCTTTGGACTAGCGGGGGCATTCTACAATGAGCAGTTCTTC; v_call: TRBV5-1; d_call: TRBD2; clone_size: -; j_call: TRBJ2-1